This T cell receptor (beta chain) was captured by sequencing in a study of patients and donors after allogeneic stem cell transplantation. This clonotype has just a few counts. MiXCR, run by TCRdb on the RT-PCR reads, gives a single entry per CDR3 protein. The data contain roughly 960,000 distinct CDR3 sequences, roughly 18% of them seen just once; the ten biggest clones take up 5% to 7.5%. V lost 3 bases to trimming and J lost 1 base, with 10 bases between them. CDR3 length: 15 residues. From germline, CDR1 is LGHNA and CDR2 YNFKEQ. The source of this sequence is a human donor who was either an allogeneic HSCT recipient or a stem cell or donor lymphocyte infusion donor (not recorded which). It is not recorded whose cells these are; they may come from a transplant donor. The chain is built from TRBV4-2 and TRBJ1-5; D is ambiguous. Sequencing was carried out using blood, either unsorted or a sorted T cell fraction (not recorded which). The CDR3 DNA reads TGTGCCAGCAGCCATAGCGAGGCCAGCAATCAGCCCCAGCATTTT. This codes for CASSHSEASNQPQHF.